These T cell receptor beta chains were read from a single sample in a study of Ad26.COV2.S vaccination and SARS-CoV-2 variants. Some clones are missing from TCRdb's copy, which holds only in-frame ones; the method was immunoSEQ multiplex PCR. Among approximately 400,000 clones listed, 92% were seen once. Here the sequenced sample was peripheral blood, taken after recovery from COVID-19. The receptors here all came from a human donor who had recovered from COVID-19. The CDR3 runs from the conserved cysteine through the conserved F or W. A D gene is named only where the DNA matches it firmly. Not every row has a clone size; where given, it reads once, few, many or a size class.

v_gene: TRBV5-1; abundance: -; d_gene: -; len: 15; j_gene: TRBJ2-3; CDR3nt: TGCGCCAGCAGCTTGGCCGCAGATAGCACAGATACGCAGTATTTT; CDR3aa: CASSLAADSTDTQYF
v_gene: TRBV4-1; abundance: -; d_gene: -; len: 16; j_gene: TRBJ1-2; CDR3nt: TGCGCCAGCAGCCAAGAAAGGGGCGGAACACCATATGGCTACACCTTC; CDR3aa: CASSQERGGTPYGYTF
v_gene: TRBV11-2; abundance: -; d_gene: TRBD2; len: 17; j_gene: TRBJ2-5; CDR3nt: TGTGCCAGCAGCTTAGTGGGACGCGGGGGGGCGTGGGAGACCCAGTACTTC; CDR3aa: CASSLVGRGGAWETQYF
v_gene: TRBV3-1/TRBV3-2; abundance: -; d_gene: TRBD1; len: 15; j_gene: TRBJ2-5; CDR3nt: TGTGCCAGCAGCCAATCGGGACAGGGCCAAGAGACCCAGTACTTC; CDR3aa: CASSQSGQGQETQYF
v_gene: TRBV11-2; abundance: -; d_gene: -; len: 13; j_gene: TRBJ2-7; CDR3nt: TGTGCCAGCAGCTCCGAACCTTTGGGCGAGCAGTACTTC; CDR3aa: CASSSEPLGEQYF
v_gene: TRBV12-3/TRBV12-4; abundance: -; d_gene: -; len: 12; j_gene: TRBJ2-3; CDR3nt: TGTGCCAGCAGTGGACGCACAGATACGCAGTATTTT; CDR3aa: CASSGRTDTQYF
v_gene: TRBV6-5; abundance: -; d_gene: TRBD2; len: 14; j_gene: TRBJ2-7; CDR3nt: TGTGCCACCGCAGGGACTAGCAGTATCTACGAGCAGTACTTC; CDR3aa: CATAGTSSIYEQYF
v_gene: TRBV5-3; abundance: once; d_gene: -; len: 15; j_gene: TRBJ1-1; CDR3nt: TGTGCCAGAAGCTTGTACCTAAAGGGAGACGCTGAAGCTTTCTTT; CDR3aa: CARSLYLKGDAEAFF
v_gene: TRBV29-1; abundance: -; d_gene: -; len: 13; j_gene: TRBJ2-5; CDR3nt: TGCAGCGCCAACTCCGGGAACCAAGAGACCCAGTACTTC; CDR3aa: CSANSGNQETQYF
v_gene: TRBV3-1/TRBV3-2; abundance: -; d_gene: -; len: 14; j_gene: TRBJ2-6; CDR3nt: TGTGCCAGCAGCCGGGTATCTGGGGCCAACGTCCTGACTTTC; CDR3aa: CASSRVSGANVLTF
v_gene: TRBV11-2; abundance: -; d_gene: TRBD2; len: 14; j_gene: TRBJ2-1; CDR3nt: TGTGCCAGCAGACGGACTAGCGGCTACAATGAGCAGTTCTTC; CDR3aa: CASRRTSGYNEQFF
v_gene: TRBV6-6; abundance: -; d_gene: TRBD1; len: 15; j_gene: TRBJ1-2; CDR3nt: TGTGCCAGCAGTTACCCCGGGACAGTGAACTATGGCTACACCTTC; CDR3aa: CASSYPGTVNYGYTF
v_gene: TRBV3-1/TRBV3-2; abundance: -; d_gene: TRBD1; len: 14; j_gene: TRBJ2-7; CDR3nt: TGTGCCAGCAGGCCCACAGGGGTTTCCTACGAGCAGTACTTC; CDR3aa: CASRPTGVSYEQYF
v_gene: TRBV7-2; abundance: -; d_gene: -; len: 19; j_gene: TRBJ2-3; CDR3nt: TGTGCCAGCAGCTTAGAGGTGGGAGGCTTAGGATGGAGCACAGATACGCAGTATTTT; CDR3aa: CASSLEVGGLGWSTDTQYF
v_gene: TRBV6-6; abundance: -; d_gene: TRBD1; len: 15; j_gene: TRBJ1-1; CDR3nt: TGTGCCAGCAGTCGACAGGGGGCGGTGAACACTGAAGCTTTCTTT; CDR3aa: CASSRQGAVNTEAFF
v_gene: TRBV3-1/TRBV3-2; abundance: -; d_gene: TRBD1; len: 15; j_gene: TRBJ2-3; CDR3nt: TGTGCCAGCAGCCGGACAGGGGGTAACGCAGATACGCAGTATTTT; CDR3aa: CASSRTGGNADTQYF
v_gene: TRBV6-2/TRBV6-3; abundance: -; d_gene: -; len: 12; j_gene: TRBJ2-7; CDR3nt: TGTGCCAGCAGTTACCCCACGTGGGAGCAGTACTTC; CDR3aa: CASSYPTWEQYF
v_gene: TRBV27; abundance: -; d_gene: -; len: 15; j_gene: TRBJ2-7; CDR3nt: TGTGCCAGCAGTTTATCGCTGGAAGAATCCTACGAGCAGTACTTC; CDR3aa: CASSLSLEESYEQYF
v_gene: TRBV5-1; abundance: -; d_gene: TRBD1; len: 16; j_gene: TRBJ1-1; CDR3nt: TGCGCCAGCAGCAGGAGGACAGGGGGAATGAACACTGAAGCTTTCTTT; CDR3aa: CASSRRTGGMNTEAFF
v_gene: TRBV6-5; abundance: -; d_gene: TRBD1; len: 16; j_gene: TRBJ1-3; CDR3nt: TGTGCCAGCAGTTACTTACCTGACAGGGCCGGAAACACCATATATTTT; CDR3aa: CASSYLPDRAGNTIYF
v_gene: TRBV7-3; abundance: -; d_gene: TRBD2; len: 13; j_gene: TRBJ2-2; CDR3nt: TGTGCCAGCAGCTCCGGACTAGCCGGGGAGCTGTTTTTT; CDR3aa: CASSSGLAGELFF
v_gene: TRBV2; abundance: -; d_gene: -; len: 13; j_gene: TRBJ1-2; CDR3nt: TGTGCCAGCAGTGAAGCGACACACGGTGGCTACACCTTC; CDR3aa: CASSEATHGGYTF
v_gene: TRBV5-1; abundance: -; d_gene: -; len: 20; j_gene: TRBJ2-3; CDR3nt: TGCGCCAGCAGCTTGGCCTTTGGGACCGGGGTAGGGGAAGGCACAGATACGCAGTATTTT; CDR3aa: CASSLAFGTGVGEGTDTQYF
v_gene: TRBV10-2; abundance: -; d_gene: -; len: 14; j_gene: TRBJ2-3; CDR3nt: TGCGCCAGCAGTGAGCGGACTACCTCAGATACGCAGTATTTT; CDR3aa: CASSERTTSDTQYF
v_gene: TRBV6-6; abundance: -; d_gene: TRBD1; len: 16; j_gene: TRBJ2-2; CDR3nt: TGTGCCAGCAGCCGTCCGGGACAGAGGGGGACCGGGGAGCTGTTTTTT; CDR3aa: CASSRPGQRGTGELFF
v_gene: TRBV6-5; abundance: -; d_gene: -; len: 12; j_gene: TRBJ1-1; CDR3nt: TGTGCCAGCAGTCGAGAGGGAGGGCGAGCTTTCTTT; CDR3aa: CASSREGGRAFF
v_gene: TRBV7-2; abundance: -; d_gene: TRBD1; len: 15; j_gene: TRBJ1-1; CDR3nt: TGTGCCAGCAGCCCAAGACAGGGCATGAACACTGAAGCTTTCTTT; CDR3aa: CASSPRQGMNTEAFF